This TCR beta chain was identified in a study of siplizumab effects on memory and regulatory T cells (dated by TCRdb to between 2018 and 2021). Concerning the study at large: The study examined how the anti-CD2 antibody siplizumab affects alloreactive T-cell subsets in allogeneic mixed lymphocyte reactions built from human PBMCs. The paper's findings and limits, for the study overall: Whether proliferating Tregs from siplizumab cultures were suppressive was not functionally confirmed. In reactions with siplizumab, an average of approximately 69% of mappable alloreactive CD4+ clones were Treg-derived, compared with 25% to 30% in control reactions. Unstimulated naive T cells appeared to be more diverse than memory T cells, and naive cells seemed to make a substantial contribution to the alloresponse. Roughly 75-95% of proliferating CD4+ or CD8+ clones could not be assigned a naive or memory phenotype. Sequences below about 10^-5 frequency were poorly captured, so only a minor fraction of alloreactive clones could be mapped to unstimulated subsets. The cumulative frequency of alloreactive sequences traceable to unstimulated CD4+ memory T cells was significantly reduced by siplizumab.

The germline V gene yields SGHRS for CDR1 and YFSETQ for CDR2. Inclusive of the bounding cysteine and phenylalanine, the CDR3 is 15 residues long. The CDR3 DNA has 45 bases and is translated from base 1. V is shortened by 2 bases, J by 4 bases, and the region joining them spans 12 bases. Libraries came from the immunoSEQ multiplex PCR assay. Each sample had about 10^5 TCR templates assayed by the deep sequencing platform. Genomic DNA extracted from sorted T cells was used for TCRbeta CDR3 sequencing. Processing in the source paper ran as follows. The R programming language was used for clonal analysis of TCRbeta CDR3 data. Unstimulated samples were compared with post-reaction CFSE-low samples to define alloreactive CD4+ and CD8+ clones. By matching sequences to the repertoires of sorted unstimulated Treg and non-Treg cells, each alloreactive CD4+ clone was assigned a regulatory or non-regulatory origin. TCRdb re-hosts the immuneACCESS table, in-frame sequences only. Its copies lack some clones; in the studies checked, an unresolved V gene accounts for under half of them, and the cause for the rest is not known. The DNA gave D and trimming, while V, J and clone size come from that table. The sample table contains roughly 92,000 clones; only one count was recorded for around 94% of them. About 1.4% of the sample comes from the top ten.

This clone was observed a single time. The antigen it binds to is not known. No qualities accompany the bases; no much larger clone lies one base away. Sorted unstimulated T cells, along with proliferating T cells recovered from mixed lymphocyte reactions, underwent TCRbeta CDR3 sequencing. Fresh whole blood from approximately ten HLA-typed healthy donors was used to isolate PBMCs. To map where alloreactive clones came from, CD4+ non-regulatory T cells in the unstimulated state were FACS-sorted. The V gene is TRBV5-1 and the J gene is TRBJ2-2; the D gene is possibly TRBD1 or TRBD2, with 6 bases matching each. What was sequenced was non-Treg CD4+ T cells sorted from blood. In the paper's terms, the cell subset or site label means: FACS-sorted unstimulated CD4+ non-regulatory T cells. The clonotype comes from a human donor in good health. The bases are TGCGCCAGCAGCTTCGGGGGCGGCGCCACCGGGGAGCTGTTTTTT. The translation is CASSFGGGATGELFF.